A single sample is the source of the 5 T cell receptor beta chains below, sequenced in a study of T cells in Graves' hyperthyroidism and ophthalmopathy. The CDR3 regions of TCR beta were amplified from RNA transcripts. A first-round RT-PCR of the TCR CDR3 used the HTBI primer set. TCRdb re-derived calls from the multiplex PCR reads in MiXCR, one entry per CDR3 protein. Of roughly 250,000 distinct CDR3 sequences in the sample, about 14% are singletons; the top ten hold about an eighth. The sample consisted of blood. These receptors were collected from a middle-aged woman with Graves' hyperthyroidism that later progressed to Graves' ophthalmopathy.

This clonotype was observed many times. This sequence joins TRBV11-2 and TRBJ1-1; possible D gene TRBD1, 5 bases. V shed 3 bases and J shed 8 bases, with 10 bases lying between them. The CDR3 length is 12 residues. Germline CDR1 SGHAT, CDR2 FQNNGV. Here the CDR3 reads CASSLNRNEAFF. The CDR3, as DNA: TGTGCCAGCAGCTTGAACAGGAACGAAGCTTTCTTT. Together with reference TRBV11-2 and TRBJ1-1, the CDR3 gives the full variable domain: EAGVAQSPRYKIIEKRQSVAFWCNPISGHATLYWYQQILGQGPKLLIQFQNNGVVDDSQLPKDRFSAERLKGVDSTLKIQPAKLEDSAVYLCASSLNRNEAFFGQGTRLTVV.

There are many counts of this clonotype. The V and J genes are TRBV7-8 and TRBJ1-2, with 8 bases identical to TRBD1. The CDR3 is 13 residues long. The V gene end was trimmed by 1 base and the J gene end by 8 bases; junction bases not matched to a gene: 3. Germline V gene lookup returns CDR1 SGHVS and CDR2 FQNEAQ. Here the CDR3 reads CASSLGTGRGYTF. CDR3 sequence (DNA): TGTGCCAGCAGCTTAGGGACAGGGCGCGGCTACACCTTC. The full variable domain, rest sourced from reference TRBV7-8 and TRBJ1-2, is GAGVSQSPRYKVAKRGQDVALRCDPISGHVSLFWYQQALGQGPEFLTYFQNEAQLDKSGLPSDRFFAERPEGSVSTLKIQRTQQEDSAVYLCASSLGTGRGYTFGSGTRLTVV.

This clonotype was found many times. The chain combines TRBV2 with TRBJ2-7; TRBD1 is a possible D gene (5 bases). The V gene lost 0 bases and the J gene lost 6 bases, with 24 bases spanning the gap. This CDR3 is 18 amino acids long. Germline V CDR1 and CDR2: SNHLY, FYNNEI. The chain's CDR3 is CASSEAPSRTARGGEQYF. For the CDR3, the DNA is TGTGCCAGCAGTGAAGCCCCAAGCAGAACGGCTAGGGGTGGCGAGCAGTACTTC.

Comment on this clonotype: Its ends do not fully match the called genes, so a read error is possible. The chain joins TRBV7-6 to TRBJ2-5, with D possibly matching TRBD2 (5 bases). This CDR3 region has 15 residues. CDR1 is SGHVS and CDR2 is FNYEAQ in the germline V gene. The CDR3 sequence is CASSLPGWYLETHYF. The CDR3 DNA sequence: TGTGCCAGCAGCTTACCGGGGTGGTACCTAGAGACCCACTACTTC. Filled out from reference TRBV7-6 and TRBJ2-5, the complete variable domain reads GAGVSQSPRYKVTKRGQDVALRCDPISGHVSLYWYRQALGQGPEFLTYFNYEAQQDKSGLPNDRFSAERPEGSISTLTIQRTEQRDSAMYRCASSLPGWYLETHYFGPGTRLLVL.

This clonotype was detected a few times. The CDR3 coding sequence is TGTGCCAGCAGTCCCCGCCGGGGACAGGGATTGGCAGATACGCAGTATTTT. Residues: CASSPRRGQGLADTQYF. This chain joins TRBV6-1 and TRBJ2-3, with 9 bases lining up with TRBD1. Losses at the gene ends were 5 bases for V and 4 bases for J; bases not matched to a gene: 13. The germline V gene has CDR1 MNHNS and CDR2 SASEGT. This CDR3 contains 17 residues.